The 5 T cell receptor beta chains listed next were all sequenced from one sample in a study of post-analysis software for immune sequencing data. Findings and caveats of the study: Elevated frequency relative to controls characterized roughly 5 TRBV segments in patients, TRBV5-6, TRBV5-1 and TRBV20-1 among them.

The authors incorporated unique molecular identifiers into the TCR beta cDNA libraries. TCRdb reprocessed the PCR reads with MiXCR, giving one entry per CDR3 protein. The sample contains some 690,000 distinct CDR3 sequences, 59% of which appear only once. Their specific antigens are unknown. Material for sequencing was blood. The receptor set was obtained from a girl aged 2-10 years with multiple sclerosis.

This clonotype was recorded at least ten times. The chain has TRBV9 and TRBJ2-3; D perhaps matches TRBD2 (6 bases). V lost 0 bases and J 9 bases, leaving 14 bases between the germline ends. CDR3 length: 14 amino acids. From germline, CDR1 is SGDLS and CDR2 YYNGEE. DNA for the CDR3: TGTGCCAGCAGCGTAGCGGCAACTAGCAGCACGCAGTATTTT. Its protein product is CASSVAATSSTQYF.

The J gene is TRBJ1-2, the V gene TRBV6-2 or TRBV6-3, with no clear D. Germline CDR1 MNHEY, CDR2 SVGEGT. V was cut by 6 bases and J by 4 bases, with 6 bases left in between. CDR3 length: 11 residues. CDR3 DNA sequence: TGTGCCAGCAGACAGATCTATGGCTACACCTTC. Translated, it gives CASRQIYGYTF.

The rearrangement uses TRBV7-9 and TRBJ1-2; possible D gene TRBD1, 5 bases. Germline V gene sequence: CDR1 SEHNR, CDR2 FQNEAQ (reference sequence). This CDR3 comprises 15 residues. Trimming left V 4 bases short and J 3 bases short, with 15 bases between. CDR3 in DNA: TGTGCCAGCAGCTCAACGACGGCAGGGTACTATGGCTACACCTTC. Residues: CASSSTTAGYYGYTF.

This clonotype has more than one count but fewer than ten. The V gene is TRBV20-1, the J gene TRBJ2-1; tentatively, D is TRBD1 or TRBD2 (5 bases each). Trimming pared 2 bases from V and 5 bases from J, leaving 10 bases between. CDR1 and CDR2 from the germline V gene are DFQATT and SNEGSKA (reference sequence). This CDR3 comprises 13 residues. CDR3 region: CSARWGWDNEQFF. CDR3 bases: TGCAGTGCTAGATGGGGGTGGGACAATGAGCAGTTCTTC.

This chain connects TRBV29-1 to TRBJ2-1, with D uncertain. Germline V gives CDR1 SQVTM, CDR2 ANQGSEA. There are 14 residues in the CDR3. V gave up 0 bases and J gave up 3 bases, with 9 bases separating them. The CDR3 sequence: CSVEERELYNEQFF. Here the CDR3 DNA reads TGCAGCGTTGAAGAGAGAGAACTCTACAATGAGCAGTTCTTC.